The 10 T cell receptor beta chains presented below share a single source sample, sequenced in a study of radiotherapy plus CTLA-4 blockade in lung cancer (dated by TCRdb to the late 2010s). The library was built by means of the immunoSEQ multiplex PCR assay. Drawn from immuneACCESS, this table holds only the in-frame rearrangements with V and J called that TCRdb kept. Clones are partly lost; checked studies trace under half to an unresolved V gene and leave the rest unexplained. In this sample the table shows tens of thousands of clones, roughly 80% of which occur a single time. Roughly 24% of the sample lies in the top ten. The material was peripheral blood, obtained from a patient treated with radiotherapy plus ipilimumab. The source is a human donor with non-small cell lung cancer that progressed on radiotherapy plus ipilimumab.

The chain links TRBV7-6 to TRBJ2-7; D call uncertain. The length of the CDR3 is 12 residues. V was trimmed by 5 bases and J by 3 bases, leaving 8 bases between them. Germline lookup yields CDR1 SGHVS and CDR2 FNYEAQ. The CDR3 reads CASSDDIYEQYF. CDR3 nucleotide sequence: TGTGCCAGCAGCGACGATATCTACGAGCAGTACTTC.

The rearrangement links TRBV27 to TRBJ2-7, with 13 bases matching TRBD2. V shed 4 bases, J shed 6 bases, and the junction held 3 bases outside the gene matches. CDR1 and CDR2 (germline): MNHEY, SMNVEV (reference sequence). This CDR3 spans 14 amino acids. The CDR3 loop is CASSWTSGSTEQYF. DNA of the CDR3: TGTGCCAGCAGTTGGACTAGCGGGAGTACCGAGCAGTACTTC.

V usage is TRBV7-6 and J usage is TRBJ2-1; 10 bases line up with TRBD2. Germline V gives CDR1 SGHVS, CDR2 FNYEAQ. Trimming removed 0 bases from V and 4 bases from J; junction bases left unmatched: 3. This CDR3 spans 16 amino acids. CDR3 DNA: TGTGCCAGCAGCTTAGCCGGGACTAGCGCATACAATGAGCAGTTCTTC. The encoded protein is CASSLAGTSAYNEQFF.

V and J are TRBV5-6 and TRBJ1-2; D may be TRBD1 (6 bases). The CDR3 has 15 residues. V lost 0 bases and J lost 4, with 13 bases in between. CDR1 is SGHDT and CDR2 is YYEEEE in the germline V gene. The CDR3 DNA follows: TGTGCCAGCAGCTTGGCAGGACAGAGGGTCTATGGCTACACCTTC. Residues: CASSLAGQRVYGYTF.

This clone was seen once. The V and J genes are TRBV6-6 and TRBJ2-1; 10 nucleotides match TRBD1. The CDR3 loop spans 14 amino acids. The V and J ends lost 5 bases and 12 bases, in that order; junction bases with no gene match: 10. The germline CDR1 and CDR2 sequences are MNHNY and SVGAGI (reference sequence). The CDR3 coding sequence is TGTGCCAGCAGTACCCGGGACAGGGGAAACCGGCAGTTCTTC. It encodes CASSTRDRGNRQFF.

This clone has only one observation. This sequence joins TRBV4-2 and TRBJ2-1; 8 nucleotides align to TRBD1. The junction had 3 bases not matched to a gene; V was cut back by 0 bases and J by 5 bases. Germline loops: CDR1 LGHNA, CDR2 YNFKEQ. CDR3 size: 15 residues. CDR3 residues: CASSQEGQENNEQFF. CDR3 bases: TGTGCCAGCAGCCAAGAGGGACAGGAGAACAATGAGCAGTTCTTC.

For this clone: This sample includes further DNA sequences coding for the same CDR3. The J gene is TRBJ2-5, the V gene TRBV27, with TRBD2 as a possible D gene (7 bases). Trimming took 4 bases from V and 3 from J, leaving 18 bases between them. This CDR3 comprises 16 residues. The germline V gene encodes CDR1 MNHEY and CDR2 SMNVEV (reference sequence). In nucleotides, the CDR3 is TGTGCCAGCAGTTGGGGGGGGCATTTGAGTAAAGAGACCCAGTACTTC. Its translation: CASSWGGHLSKETQYF.

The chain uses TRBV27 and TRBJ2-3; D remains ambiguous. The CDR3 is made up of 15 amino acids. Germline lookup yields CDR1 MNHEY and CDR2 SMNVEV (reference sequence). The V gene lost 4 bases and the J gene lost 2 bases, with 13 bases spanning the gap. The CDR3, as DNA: TGTGCCAGCAGTTGGGCTTCAAGGCACACAGATACGCAGTATTTT. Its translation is CASSWASRHTDTQYF.

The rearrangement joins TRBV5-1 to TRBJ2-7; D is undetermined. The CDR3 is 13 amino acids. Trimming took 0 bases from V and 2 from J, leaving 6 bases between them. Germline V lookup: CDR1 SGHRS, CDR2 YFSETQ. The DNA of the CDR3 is TGCGCCAGCAGCTTGGGGACCACCTACGAGCAGTACTTC. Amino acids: CASSLGTTYEQYF.

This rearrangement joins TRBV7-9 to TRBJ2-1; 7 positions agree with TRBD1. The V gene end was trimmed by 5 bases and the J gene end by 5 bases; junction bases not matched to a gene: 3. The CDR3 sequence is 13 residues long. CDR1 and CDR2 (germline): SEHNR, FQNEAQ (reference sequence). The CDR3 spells CASSRGQDNEQFF. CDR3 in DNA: TGTGCCAGCAGCAGAGGACAGGACAATGAGCAGTTCTTC.